This T cell receptor (beta chain) was captured by sequencing in a study of T-cell memory formation after mild COVID-19. Looking at the study overall: TCR clusters were largely donor specific. Points from the study as a whole: Balance between CD4 and CD8 was seen in clones contracting day 15 to 85, and a CD4+ lean was seen in later expanders. CD4+ contracting clones were found mainly in CM and EM, and CD8+ ones in EMRA.

In this sample, this clonotype turned up many times. Its antigen is undetermined. The V end was cut by 2 bases, the J end by 2 bases, with 11 bases between. CDR3 size: 15 residues. Per germline, CDR1 SGDLS and CDR2 YYNGEE. TCRdb called the 5' RACE reads again in MiXCR, with one record for every CDR3 protein. The sample lists 350,000 to 500,000 distinct CDR3 sequences; 15% to 25% were seen once. The source is an adult woman who had mild COVID-19 (a few samples of this study predate the infection). Cell type and time point are not known. The specimen was PBMCs or a T cell subset sorted from them (not recorded which). The V call is TRBV9, the J call TRBJ1-5, with D uncertain. CDR3 loop: CASSVDPEGNQPQHF. The DNA for the CDR3 is TGTGCCAGCAGCGTGGACCCGGAGGGCAATCAGCCCCAGCATTTT.